Following are 27 T cell receptor beta chains from one sample sequenced in a study of chemoradiotherapy in HPV16-positive cancers. Sequenced by immunoSEQ multiplex PCR; TCRdb stores in-frame clones only, minus some. The sample gives about 29,000 clones, over 80% of which show up once; around 20% is in the top ten. The specimen was blood, collected from a patient who underwent chemoradiotherapy. These TCRs come from a human donor with HPV-associated anogenital cancer.

This clone was picked up one time. The V and J genes are TRBV9 and TRBJ2-5; D perhaps matches TRBD2 (6 bases). Germline V gene data show CDR1 as SGDLS and CDR2 as YYNGEE. V lost 4 bases and J 4 bases, leaving 23 bases between the germline ends. The CDR3 sequence is 17 residues long. The CDR3 region is CASSPRVTRDFRETQYF. CDR3 DNA: TGTGCCAGCAGCCCACGTGTCACTCGGGACTTTCGAGAGACCCAGTACTTC. Drawing the rest from reference TRBV9 and TRBJ2-5, the complete variable domain is DSGVTQTPKHLITATGQRVTLRCSPRSGDLSVYWYQQSLDQGLQFLIQYYNGEERAKGNILERFSAQQFPDLHSELNLSSLELGDSALYFCASSPRVTRDFRETQYFGPGTRLLVL.

This chain joins TRBV5-1 and TRBJ2-3; TRBD2 aligns across 10 bases. V was pared by 4 bases and J by 3 bases, with 8 bases of the junction left unmatched. The CDR3 totals 16 residues. CDR1 is SGHRS and CDR2 is YFSETQ in the germline V gene. The CDR3 coding sequence is TGCGCCAGCAGCACCCCTCTAGCGGGAGAAACAGATACGCAGTATTTT. Protein product: CASSTPLAGETDTQYF.

The gene calls are TRBV5-6 and TRBJ2-7; 15 nucleotides line up with TRBD2. This CDR3 contains 15 residues. After removal of 4 bases from V and 2 bases from J, the junction contained 1 base not matched to a gene. Germline assignment: CDR1 SGHDT and CDR2 YYEEEE. This CDR3 is CASSGLAGGPYEQYF. Written as DNA, the CDR3 is TGTGCCAGCAGCGGACTAGCGGGAGGGCCCTACGAGCAGTACTTC.

The chain uses TRBV9 and TRBJ1-1, with no clear D. CDR3 length: 13 amino acids. Trimming took 3 bases from V and 2 from J, leaving 8 bases between them. CDR1 SGDLS and CDR2 YYNGEE come from the germline V gene. The CDR3 protein is CASSAQDNTEAFF. DNA for the CDR3: TGTGCCAGCAGCGCGCAGGATAACACTGAAGCTTTCTTT.

This clone was picked up a small number of times. The chain has TRBV6-5 and TRBJ1-2; 8 bases line up with TRBD1. Germline V gives CDR1 MNHEY, CDR2 SVGAGI. This CDR3 has 15 amino acids. V was pared by 1 base and J by 7 bases, with 8 bases of the junction left unmatched. The CDR3 sequence is CASSYLPDRGRGYTF. The CDR3 nucleotides are TGTGCCAGCAGTTACTTGCCCGACAGGGGCCGTGGCTACACCTTC.

This clone has just one count. The chain recombines TRBV4-1 with TRBJ2-5; TRBD1 matches at 7 bases. CDR1 and CDR2 from the germline V gene are MGHRA and YSYEKL. Trimming removed 0 bases from V and 5 bases from J; junction bases left unmatched: 6. The CDR3 has 15 residues. The CDR3: CASSQDEGASETQYF. The CDR3 DNA reads as TGCGCCAGCAGCCAAGATGAGGGGGCAAGCGAGACCCAGTACTTC.

This rearrangement joins TRBV7-2 to TRBJ2-5; 12 positions match TRBD2. The CDR3 has 17 amino acids. Per the germline V gene, CDR1 is SGHTA and CDR2 is FQGNSA. V was clipped by 0 bases and J by 5 bases; unmatched bases: 7. Here the CDR3 reads CASSLAPSGGAFETQYF. The CDR3, as DNA: TGTGCCAGCAGCTTAGCGCCTAGCGGGGGGGCCTTCGAGACCCAGTACTTC.

This clone was counted only a few times. The rearrangement uses TRBV7-2 and TRBJ1-5, with 8 bases matching TRBD1. The CDR3 contains 13 residues. The germline CDR1 and CDR2 sequences are SGHTA and FQGNSA. Germline trimming cut 4 bases from V and 11 bases from J; bases unmatched to any gene: 7. The CDR3 loop reads CASSSGQGLAQHF. The CDR3 region has the DNA TGTGCCAGCAGCTCAGGACAGGGATTAGCCCAGCATTTT.

This clone was found once. V gene TRBV18 combines with J gene TRBJ2-7; D may be TRBD2 (5 bases). The CDR3 is made up of 12 amino acids. Trimming removed 3 bases at V and 4 bases at J, with 7 bases between. Germline-derived CDR1 and CDR2 are KGHSH and LQKENI. The CDR3 loop is CASSPGEYEQYF. CDR3 bases: TGTGCCAGCTCACCGGGAGAGTACGAGCAGTACTTC.

The chain links TRBV7-2 to TRBJ1-3; D perhaps matches TRBD1 (5 bases). Between the trimmed V and J ends, which lost 2 bases and 1 base, there was a span of 12 bases. Germline lookup yields CDR1 SGHTA and CDR2 FQGNSA. There are 16 residues in the CDR3. The CDR3 nucleotides are TGTGCCAGCAGCTTAACGGGGGAAGGGTCTGGAAACACCATATATTTT. The encoded protein is CASSLTGEGSGNTIYF. Full variable domain (rest looked up from reference TRBV7-2 and TRBJ1-3): GAGVSQSPSNKVTEKGKDVELRCDPISGHTALYWYRQSLGQGLEFLIYFQGNSAPDKSGLPSDRFSAERTGGSVSTLTIQRTQQEDSAVYLCASSLTGEGSGNTIYFGEGSWLTVV.

The V and J genes are TRBV18 and TRBJ2-1; tentatively, D is TRBD2 (6 bases). This CDR3 contains 13 residues. Germline V gives CDR1 KGHSH, CDR2 LQKENI. Trimming pared 5 bases from V and 8 bases from J, leaving 13 bases between. CDR3 nucleotides: TGTGCCAGCTCAGCGGGACTCCAACATGAGCAGTTCTTC. It encodes CASSAGLQHEQFF.

This clone was counted only a few times. A far larger clone differs by one base, so this is likely a read error. Distinct nucleotide sequences in the sample also encode this CDR3. V usage is TRBV7-2 and J usage is TRBJ1-1; D remains ambiguous. The CDR3 loop spans 14 amino acids. Germline-derived CDR1 and CDR2 are SGHTA and FQGNSA. V lost 1 base to trimming and J lost 0 bases, with 6 bases between them. CDR3 sequence reads: CASSLEAVNTEAFF. CDR3 bases: TGTGCCAGCAGCTTAGAGGCAGTGAACACTGAAGCTTTCTTT. The whole variable domain, filled in from reference TRBV7-2 and TRBJ1-1, reads GAGVSQSPSNKVTEKGKDVELRCDPISGHTALYWYRQSLGQGLEFLIYFQGNSAPDKSGLPSDRFSAERTGGSVSTLTIQRTQQEDSAVYLCASSLEAVNTEAFFGQGTRLTVV.

The table lists this clone with a count of one. The chain carries TRBV7-8 and TRBJ2-3; D is perhaps TRBD1 or TRBD2 (5 bases each). CDR3 size: 17 residues. V was shortened by 2 bases and J by 2 bases, with 17 bases between the two germline ends. Germline V gene data show CDR1 as SGHVS and CDR2 as FQNEAQ. CDR3 in DNA: TGTGCCAGCAGCTTAAGGGAGAGACAGACCTACACAGATACGCAGTATTTT. It is translated as CASSLRERQTYTDTQYF.

This chain joins TRBV5-4 and TRBJ2-1; 10 bases match TRBD1. CDR1 and CDR2 (germline): SGHNT, YYREEE (reference sequence). The CDR3 runs 15 residues. J gave up 8 bases and V 7 bases, and 12 bases lay outside the gene matches. The CDR3 DNA reads TGTGCCAGCGATGCCCGGGACAGGGGCTTCTATGAGCAGTTCTTC. Translating gives CASDARDRGFYEQFF.

This chain links TRBV7-3 with TRBJ2-2; 9 positions agree with TRBD1. The CDR3 runs 17 residues. Germline loops: CDR1 SGHTA, CDR2 FQGTGA. The junction had 11 bases not matched to a gene; V was cut back by 5 bases and J by 4 bases. The CDR3 DNA reads as TGTGCCAGCAGCCCCTCCCGGGACAGGGCGGGCACCGGGGAGCTGTTTTTT. Its protein product is CASSPSRDRAGTGELFF.

In its sample, this clone was seen a few times. This chain links TRBV6-5 with TRBJ1-1; D call uncertain. Germline CDR1 reads MNHEY; CDR2 reads SVGAGI. The CDR3 spans 12 residues. V was pared by 6 bases and J by 1 base, with 6 bases between. The CDR3 DNA reads as TGTGCCAGCAGCCGTAAGAACACTGAAGCTTTCTTT. This translates into CASSRKNTEAFF.

The chain uses TRBV4-2 and TRBJ2-5; possible D gene TRBD2, 5 bases. V lost 0 bases to trimming and J lost 5 bases, with 13 bases between them. This CDR3 region has 15 residues. CDR1 is LGHNA and CDR2 is YNFKEQ in the germline V gene. The CDR3 DNA is TGTGCCAGCAGCCAAGAATATGGGAGCTTCGAGACCCAGTACTTC. Translation: CASSQEYGSFETQYF.

The genes are TRBV6-6 and TRBJ1-1; D call uncertain. Per the germline V gene, CDR1 is MNHNY and CDR2 is SVGAGI (reference sequence). The CDR3 has 14 residues. The V gene lost 9 bases and the J gene lost 2 bases, with 16 bases spanning the gap. As DNA, the CDR3 is TGTGCCAGTTCGTCGACCCGCGTTAACACTGAAGCTTTCTTT. Protein sequence: CASSSTRVNTEAFF.

The chain recombines TRBV5-1 with TRBJ1-1, with D possibly matching TRBD1 (6 bases). V gave up 0 bases and J gave up 7 bases, with 13 bases separating them. Germline-derived CDR1 and CDR2 are SGHRS and YFSETQ. The CDR3 loop spans 14 amino acids. CDR3 DNA sequence: TGCGCCAGCAGCTTGGATACAGGGAGGGGTGAAGCTTTCTTT. Encoded protein: CASSLDTGRGEAFF.

The chain joins TRBV6-5 to TRBJ2-7, with 9 bases fitting TRBD1. V was pared by 5 bases and J by 6 bases, with 5 bases of the junction left unmatched. Germline CDR1 and CDR2: MNHEY and SVGAGI. This CDR3 is 13 amino acids long. The CDR3 DNA follows: TGTGCCAGCAGTCTCCGGGACAGGGTCGAGCAGTACTTC. Protein: CASSLRDRVEQYF.

V is TRBV5-1 and J is TRBJ1-2; the match to TRBD1 covers 10 bases. V lost 3 bases to trimming and J lost 0 bases; unmatched junction nucleotides: 8. The CDR3 contains 17 residues. CDR1 and CDR2 (germline): SGHRS, YFSETQ. The CDR3 bases are TGCGCCAGCAGCTCAAGGACAGGGGGGTCCGCTAACTATGGCTACACCTTC. Amino acids: CASSSRTGGSANYGYTF.

The chain is built from TRBV7-9 and TRBJ2-7; possibly TRBD2 for D (6 bases). Germline V lookup: CDR1 SEHNR, CDR2 FQNEAQ (reference sequence). Trimming shortened V by 5 bases and J by 2 bases, and 19 bases separated the two germline ends. This CDR3 region has 16 residues. CDR3 sequence (DNA): TGTGCCAGCAGCCCCAACTTCGGGGGAGTAACCTACGAGCAGTACTTC. It encodes CASSPNFGGVTYEQYF.

The chain uses TRBV5-1 and TRBJ1-6; no firm D call. The V gene lost 5 bases and the J gene lost 10 bases, with 19 bases spanning the gap. Germline CDR1 SGHRS, CDR2 YFSETQ. The CDR3 spans 15 residues. The CDR3 DNA reads as TGCGCCAGCAGATTCAGCGAGGGAGGAAGGTCACCCCTCCACTTT. It yields the protein CASRFSEGGRSPLHF.

This sequence joins TRBV7-3 and TRBJ2-3, with 10 bases matching TRBD2. Losses at the gene ends were 5 bases for V and 8 bases for J; bases not matched to a gene: 10. The CDR3 covers 15 residues. Germline lookup yields CDR1 SGHTA and CDR2 FQGTGA. The CDR3 region is CASSPLSGGSGTQYF. The CDR3, as DNA: TGTGCCAGCAGCCCCCTTAGCGGGGGGTCGGGTACGCAGTATTTT. The full variable domain, rest sourced from reference TRBV7-3 and TRBJ2-3, is GAGVSQTPSNKVTEKGKYVELRCDPISGHTALYWYRQSLGQGPEFLIYFQGTGAADDSGLPNDRFFAVRPEGSVSTLKIQRTERGDSAVYLCASSPLSGGSGTQYFGPGTRLTVL.

The rearrangement uses TRBV5-4 and TRBJ2-5; D might be TRBD2 (5 bases). The CDR3 consists of 14 residues. The ends were cut back, 1 base at V and 5 bases at J, with 12 bases in the middle. Germline V gene sequence: CDR1 SGHNT, CDR2 YYREEE (reference sequence). The CDR3 loop is CASSLTGGRETQYF. As DNA, the CDR3 is TGTGCCAGCAGCTTGACCGGAGGAAGGGAGACCCAGTACTTC.

The chain couples TRBV18 to TRBJ1-1; a possible D gene is TRBD1 (6 bases). Trimming pared 4 bases from V and 8 bases from J, leaving 11 bases between. CDR3 length equals 12 residues. Germline CDR1 and CDR2: KGHSH and LQKENI. CDR3 sequence reads: CASSLVGGEAFF. In DNA form, the CDR3 reads TGTGCCAGCTCACTAGTAGGGGGAGAAGCTTTCTTT.

The chain has TRBV5-5 and TRBJ2-1; D could derive from TRBD1 or TRBD2 (5 bases each). This CDR3 region has 13 residues. Germline CDR1 reads SGHKS; CDR2 reads YYEKEE (reference sequence). V shed 4 bases and J shed 7 bases, with 12 bases lying between them. CDR3 sequence: CASSLGRGNEQFF. DNA for the CDR3: TGTGCCAGCAGCCTGGGACGGGGAAATGAGCAGTTCTTC.